This T cell receptor (beta chain) originates from a study of cytomegalovirus exposure and HLA in healthy donors. Study at large: In a later analysis, it was reported that the roughly 130 validation repertoires had been produced on the same platform as the roughly 700 repertoires belonging to the first cohort.

V was trimmed by 3 bases and J by 7 bases, leaving 16 bases between them. The CDR3 runs 15 residues. Germline lookup yields CDR1 KGHSH and CDR2 LQKENI. Method: immunoSEQ multiplex PCR; TCRdb's copy keeps in-frame clones and lacks some. The table includes over 150,000 clones, under 95% detected once. The receptor's source is a young woman in good health and CMV-seropositive. The chain carries TRBV18 and TRBJ2-1; tentative D call: TRBD1 (5 bases). Sequencing was carried out using PBMCs. CDR3 residues: CASSPDTFEVNEQFF. The CDR3 DNA is TGTGCCAGCTCACCGGACACGTTTGAGGTGAATGAGCAGTTCTTC. Together with reference TRBV18 and TRBJ2-1, the CDR3 gives the full variable domain: NAGVMQNPRHLVRRRGQEARLRCSPMKGHSHVYWYRQLPEEGLKFMVYLQKENIIDESGMPKERFSAEFPKEGPSILRIQQVVRGDSAAYFCASSPDTFEVNEQFFGPGTRLTVL.